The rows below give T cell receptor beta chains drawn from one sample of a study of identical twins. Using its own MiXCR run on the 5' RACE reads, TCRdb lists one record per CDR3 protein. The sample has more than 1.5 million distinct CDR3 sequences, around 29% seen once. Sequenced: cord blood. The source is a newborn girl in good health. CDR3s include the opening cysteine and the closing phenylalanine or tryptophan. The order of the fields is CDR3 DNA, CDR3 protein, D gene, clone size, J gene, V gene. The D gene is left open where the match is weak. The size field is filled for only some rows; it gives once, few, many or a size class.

CDR3nt: TGTGCCAGCAGCTTCTTCACGGACGGAAATGGCTACACCTTC; CDR3aa: CASSFFTDGNGYTF; d_gene: .; abundance: few; j_gene: TRBJ1-2; v_gene: TRBV11-2
CDR3nt: TGCAGTACACCAGGGAGCACAGATACGCAGTATTTT; CDR3aa: CSTPGSTDTQYF; d_gene: .; abundance: .; j_gene: TRBJ2-3; v_gene: TRBV20-1
CDR3nt: TGTGCCAGCAGTTTCCTCGCGGATGTGGGAGAGACCCAGTACTTC; CDR3aa: CASSFLADVGETQYF; d_gene: .; abundance: few; j_gene: TRBJ2-5; v_gene: TRBV28
CDR3nt: TGCGCCAGCAGCCAGCTGATAAATTCACCCCTCCACTTT; CDR3aa: CASSQLINSPLHF; d_gene: .; abundance: .; j_gene: TRBJ1-6; v_gene: TRBV4-1
CDR3nt: TGTGCCAGCAGTTTCTCTCAGGGATGGGGGGACACTGAAGCTTTCTTT; CDR3aa: CASSFSQGWGDTEAFF; d_gene: .; abundance: .; j_gene: TRBJ1-1; v_gene: TRBV27
CDR3nt: TGCGCCAGCAGCTTGAGTGATCCGTCTTACAATGAGCAGTACTTC; CDR3aa: CASSLSDPSYNEQYF; d_gene: .; abundance: few; j_gene: TRBJ2-5; v_gene: TRBV5-1
CDR3nt: TGTGCCAGCAGCTTATTCAGGACGGGGAATAATTCACCCCTCCACTTT; CDR3aa: CASSLFRTGNNSPLHF; d_gene: .; abundance: .; j_gene: TRBJ1-6; v_gene: TRBV7-2
CDR3nt: TGCAGCGTTGCAACAGGTTTTCACCATGAGTACTTC; CDR3aa: CSVATGFHHEYF; d_gene: .; abundance: many; j_gene: TRBJ2-7; v_gene: TRBV29-1
CDR3nt: TGTGCCAGCAGCTTAGCCCACGGTGCAGATACGCAGTATTTT; CDR3aa: CASSLAHGADTQYF; d_gene: .; abundance: many; j_gene: TRBJ2-3; v_gene: TRBV7-2
CDR3nt: TGTGCCAGCAGGGCCAGGGTGGGGCCCAGCTCCTACAATGAGCAGTTCTTC; CDR3aa: CASRARVGPSSYNEQFF; d_gene: .; abundance: .; j_gene: TRBJ2-1; v_gene: TRBV6-1